This TCR beta chain was observed in a study of T cell responses to AZD1222 COVID-19 vaccine. Study-wide findings and caveats: The peak T cell response came first, and repertoires were sampled only after it. Most donors were white British, females outnumbered males, and clonal diversity was possibly underestimated. Along spike, vaccine-associated CD4 TCRs were found throughout, with dominance at 160-218 and 743-854. When two AZD1222 doses had been given, Spike-specific TCR breadth and depth rose.

Germline lookup yields CDR1 SQVTM and CDR2 ANQGSEA. The CDR3 extends over 11 amino acids. The V gene lost 7 bases and the J gene lost 1 base, with 7 bases spanning the gap. A note on this clone: What it recognizes is unknown.

Assay: immunoSEQ multiplex PCR; the TCRdb copy retains only in-frame clones and omits some. Of fewer than 180,000 clones in the sample, more than 85% were seen once. The source material was peripheral blood, sampled 28 days after the second AZD1222 dose. V is TRBV29-1 and J is TRBJ1-1; no reliable D call. This clonotype was sampled from an adult who received the AZD1222 COVID-19 vaccine. Written as DNA, the CDR3 is TGCAGCGGATTAGAGAACACTGAAGCTTTCTTT. It translates to CSGLENTEAFF.